This TCR beta chain emerged from a study of blood T cells in healthy people across ages. A second PCR of 7 to 11 cycles used a sample-barcoded 5' primer and a J-beta primer mix. TCRdb re-derived calls from the 5' RACE reads in MiXCR, one entry per CDR3 protein. The table records 1.5 million to 2 million distinct CDR3 sequences, approximately 30% of them present only once. Details on this clonotype: Since a much larger clone is just one base distant, this may be a read error.

V was clipped by 11 bases and J by 1 base, with 11 bases between them. CDR3 length: 12 residues. The V gene's germline CDR1 is MNHNS and CDR2 SASEGT. The chain uses TRBV6-1 and TRBJ1-2; unclear D gene. The TCR originated in a woman in her 30s in good health. The sequenced sample consisted of blood. The CDR3 protein is CAGDGFNYGYTF. CDR3 in DNA: TGTGCCGGCGACGGATTTAACTATGGCTACACCTTC.